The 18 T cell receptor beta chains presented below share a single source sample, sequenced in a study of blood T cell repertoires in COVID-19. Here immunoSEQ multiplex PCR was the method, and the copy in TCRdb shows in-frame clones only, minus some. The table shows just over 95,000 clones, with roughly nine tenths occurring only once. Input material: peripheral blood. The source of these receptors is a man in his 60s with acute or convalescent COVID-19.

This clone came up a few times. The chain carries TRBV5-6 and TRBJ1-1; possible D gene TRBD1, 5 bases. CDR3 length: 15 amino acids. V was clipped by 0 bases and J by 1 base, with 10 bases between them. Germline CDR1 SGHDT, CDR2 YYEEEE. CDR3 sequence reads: CASSLGAQGNTEAFF. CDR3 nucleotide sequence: TGTGCCAGCAGCTTGGGTGCGCAGGGGAACACTGAAGCTTTCTTT.

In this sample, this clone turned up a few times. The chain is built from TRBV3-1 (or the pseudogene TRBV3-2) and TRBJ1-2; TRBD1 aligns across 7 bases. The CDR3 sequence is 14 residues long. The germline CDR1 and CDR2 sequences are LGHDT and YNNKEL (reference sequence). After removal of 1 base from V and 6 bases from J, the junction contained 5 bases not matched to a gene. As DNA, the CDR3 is TGTGCCAGCAGCCAAGGACAGGGCTTCGATGGCTACACCTTC. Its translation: CASSQGQGFDGYTF.

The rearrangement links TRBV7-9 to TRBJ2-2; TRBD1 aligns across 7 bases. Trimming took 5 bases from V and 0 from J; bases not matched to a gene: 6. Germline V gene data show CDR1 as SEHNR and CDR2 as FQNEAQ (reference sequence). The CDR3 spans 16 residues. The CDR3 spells CASSPGTDPNTGELFF. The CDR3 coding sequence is TGTGCCAGCAGCCCAGGGACAGACCCGAACACCGGGGAGCTGTTTTTT.

The CDR3 bases are TGTGCCAGCAGCCCCCATGGGGGGGCTAGCAATCAGCCCCAGCATTTT. It translates to CASSPHGGASNQPQHF. The chain couples TRBV5-5 to TRBJ1-5, with TRBD1 as a possible D gene (6 bases). The CDR3 contains 16 residues. The germline CDR1 and CDR2 sequences are SGHKS and YYEKEE (reference sequence). Trimming shortened V by 4 bases and J by 0 bases, and 14 bases separated the two germline ends.

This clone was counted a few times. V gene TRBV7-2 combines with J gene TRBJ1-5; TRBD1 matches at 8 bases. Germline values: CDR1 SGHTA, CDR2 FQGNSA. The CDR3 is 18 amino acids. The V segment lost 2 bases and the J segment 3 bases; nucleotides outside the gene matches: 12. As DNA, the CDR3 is TGTGCCAGCAGCTTAAGGGGCCCCGACAGGGGCAACAATCAGCCCCAGCATTTT. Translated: CASSLRGPDRGNNQPQHF.

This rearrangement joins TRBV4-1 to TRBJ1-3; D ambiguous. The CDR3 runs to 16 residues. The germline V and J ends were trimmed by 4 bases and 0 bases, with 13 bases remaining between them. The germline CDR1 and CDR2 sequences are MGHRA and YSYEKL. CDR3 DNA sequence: TGCGCCAGCAGCCGCCCCGGGGTGAACTCTGGAAACACCATATATTTT. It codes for CASSRPGVNSGNTIYF.

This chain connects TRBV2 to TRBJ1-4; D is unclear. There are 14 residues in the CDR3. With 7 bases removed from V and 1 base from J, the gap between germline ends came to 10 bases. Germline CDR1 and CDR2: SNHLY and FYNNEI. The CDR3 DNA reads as TGTGCCAGCATGAACCGGGAAACTAATGAAAAACTGTTTTTT. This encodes CASMNRETNEKLFF.

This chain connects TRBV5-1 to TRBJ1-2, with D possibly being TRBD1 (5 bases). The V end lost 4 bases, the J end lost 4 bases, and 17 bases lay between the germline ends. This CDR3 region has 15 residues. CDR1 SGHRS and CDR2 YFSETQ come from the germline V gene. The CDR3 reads CASSPVGQSSYGYTF. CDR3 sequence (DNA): TGCGCCAGCAGCCCTGTAGGACAATCTTCCTATGGCTACACCTTC.

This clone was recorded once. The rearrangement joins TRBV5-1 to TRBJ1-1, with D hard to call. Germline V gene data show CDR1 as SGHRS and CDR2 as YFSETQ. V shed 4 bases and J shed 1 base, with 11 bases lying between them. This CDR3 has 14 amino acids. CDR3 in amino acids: CASSRNLGNTEAFF. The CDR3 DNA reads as TGCGCCAGCAGCCGGAACCTAGGGAACACTGAAGCTTTCTTT.

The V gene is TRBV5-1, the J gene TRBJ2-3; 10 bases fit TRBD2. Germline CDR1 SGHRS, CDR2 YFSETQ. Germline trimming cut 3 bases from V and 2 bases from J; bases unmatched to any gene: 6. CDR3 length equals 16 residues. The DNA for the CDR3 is TGCGCCAGCAGCTCCCTAAGCGGGGGGGCCACAGATACGCAGTATTTT. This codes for CASSSLSGGATDTQYF.

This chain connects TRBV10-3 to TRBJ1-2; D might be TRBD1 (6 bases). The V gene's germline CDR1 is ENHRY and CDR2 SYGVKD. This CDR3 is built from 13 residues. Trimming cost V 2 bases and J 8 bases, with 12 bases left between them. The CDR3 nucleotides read TGTGCCATCAGTGAGGACAGGTTCGAGGGCTACACCTTC. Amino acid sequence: CAISEDRFEGYTF.

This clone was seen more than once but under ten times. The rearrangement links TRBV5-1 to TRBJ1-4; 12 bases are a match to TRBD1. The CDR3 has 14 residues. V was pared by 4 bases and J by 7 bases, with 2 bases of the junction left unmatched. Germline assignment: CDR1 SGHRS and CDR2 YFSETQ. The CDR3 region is CASSLGQGAEKLFF. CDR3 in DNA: TGCGCCAGCAGCCTGGGACAGGGGGCTGAAAAACTGTTTTTT.

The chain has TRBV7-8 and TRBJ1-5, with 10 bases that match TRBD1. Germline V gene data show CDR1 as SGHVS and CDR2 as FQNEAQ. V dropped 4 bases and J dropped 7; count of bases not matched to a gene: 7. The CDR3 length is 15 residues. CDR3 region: CASSSATGGWQPQHF. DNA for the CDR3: TGTGCCAGCAGCTCGGCGACAGGGGGCTGGCAGCCCCAGCATTTT.

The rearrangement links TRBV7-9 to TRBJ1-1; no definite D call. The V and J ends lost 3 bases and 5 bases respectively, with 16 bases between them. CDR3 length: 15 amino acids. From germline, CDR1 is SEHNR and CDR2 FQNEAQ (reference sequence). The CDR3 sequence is CASSFAGGSGTEAFF. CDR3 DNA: TGTGCCAGCAGCTTCGCAGGAGGCAGTGGGACTGAAGCTTTCTTT. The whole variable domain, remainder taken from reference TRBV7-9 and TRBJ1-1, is DTGVSQNPRHKITKRGQNVTFRCDPISEHNRLYWYRQTLGQGPEFLTYFQNEAQLEKSRLLSDRFSAERPKGSFSTLEIQRTEQGDSAMYLCASSFAGGSGTEAFFGQGTRLTVV.

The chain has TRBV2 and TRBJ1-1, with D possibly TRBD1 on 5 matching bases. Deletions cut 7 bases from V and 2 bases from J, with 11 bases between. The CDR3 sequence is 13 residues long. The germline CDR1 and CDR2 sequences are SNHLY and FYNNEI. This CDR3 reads CASTQGGNTEAFF. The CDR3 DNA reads TGTGCCAGCACTCAGGGCGGTAACACTGAAGCTTTCTTT.

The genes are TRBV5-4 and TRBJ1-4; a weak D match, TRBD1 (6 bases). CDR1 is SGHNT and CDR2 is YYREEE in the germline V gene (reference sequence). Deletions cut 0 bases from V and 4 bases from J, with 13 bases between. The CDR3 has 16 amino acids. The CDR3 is CASSLGGGQFNEKLFF. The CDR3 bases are TGTGCCAGCAGCTTGGGTGGCGGACAGTTTAATGAAAAACTGTTTTTT.

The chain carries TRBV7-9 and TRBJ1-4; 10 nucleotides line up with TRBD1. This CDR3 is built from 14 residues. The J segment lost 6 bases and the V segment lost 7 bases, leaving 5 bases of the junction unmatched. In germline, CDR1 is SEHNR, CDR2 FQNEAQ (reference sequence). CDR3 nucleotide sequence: TGTGCCAGCAACTTCGGGACAGGGGATGAAAAACTGTTTTTT. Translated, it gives CASNFGTGDEKLFF.

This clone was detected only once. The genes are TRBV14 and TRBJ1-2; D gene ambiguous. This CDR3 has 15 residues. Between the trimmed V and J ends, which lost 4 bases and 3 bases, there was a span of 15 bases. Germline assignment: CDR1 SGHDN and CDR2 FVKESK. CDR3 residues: CASSREDWIDYGYTF. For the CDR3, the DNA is TGTGCCAGCAGCCGGGAGGACTGGATAGACTATGGCTACACCTTC.